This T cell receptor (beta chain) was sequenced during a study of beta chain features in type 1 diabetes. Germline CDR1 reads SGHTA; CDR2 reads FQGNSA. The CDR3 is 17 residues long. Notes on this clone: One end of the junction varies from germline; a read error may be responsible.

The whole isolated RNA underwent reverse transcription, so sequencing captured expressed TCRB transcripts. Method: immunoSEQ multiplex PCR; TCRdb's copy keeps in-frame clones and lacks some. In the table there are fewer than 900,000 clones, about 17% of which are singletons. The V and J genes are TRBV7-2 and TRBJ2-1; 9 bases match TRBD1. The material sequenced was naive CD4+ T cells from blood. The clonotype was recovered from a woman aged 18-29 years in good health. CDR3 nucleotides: TGCGCCAGCAGCCGTTGGACAGGGGAGCTCAGAGGCAATGAGCAGTTCTTC. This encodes CASSRWTGELRGNEQFF.